This TCR beta chain was recorded in a study of Graves' ophthalmopathy and Graves' hyperthyroidism. Broader study findings: Most expanded clonotypes in thyroid above 0.001 frequency also showed up in blood. A classifier, a 13-signature model, separated ophthalmopathy from stable hyperthyroidism with approximately 88% sensitivity and approximately 81% specificity.

Per germline, CDR1 MNHEY and CDR2 SVGAGI. This CDR3 has 16 amino acids. Trimming at V came to 4 bases and at J to 8 bases, leaving 15 bases not matched to a gene. Amplified material comprised TCR beta CDR3 regions derived from RNA transcripts. Following a first-round RT-PCR that used HTBI primers, a second-round multiplex PCR was carried out. Via MiXCR, TCRdb re-called the multiplex PCR reads, giving one row per CDR3 protein. The data show 400,000 or so distinct CDR3 sequences, over 15% seen once. This clonotype was seen repeatedly, ten times or more. Antigen specificity is unknown. New diagnoses, under 2 months' duration, and ages 18 to 65 characterized the hyperthyroidism patients.

The source material was peripheral blood. This chain joins TRBV6-5 and TRBJ1-2; 8 positions agree with TRBD1. The TCR originated in a woman between 18 and 29 years old with stable Graves' hyperthyroidism. The CDR3 loop is CASSSPMPGQAMGYTF. The CDR3 bases are TGTGCCAGCAGTTCCCCAATGCCGGGACAGGCTATGGGCTACACCTTC.